The sequence of this T cell receptor beta chain was determined in a study of cytomegalovirus exposure and HLA in healthy donors. About the research overall: The approximately 700 first-cohort repertoires shared a platform with the approximately 110 validation repertoires, as reported in a later analysis.

It was the approximately 130-subject validation cohort, separate from the roughly 700-subject first cohort, to which the donors belonged. As regards this clone: Its matching antigen is unknown.

The CDR3 is made up of 14 amino acids. Germline lookup yields CDR1 MNHEY and CDR2 SMNVEV (reference sequence). Germline trimming cut 0 bases from V and 6 bases from J; bases unmatched to any gene: 3. Study results and caveats: More than 150 TCR beta chains were listed as cytomegalovirus-associated.

Here immunoSEQ multiplex PCR was the method, and the copy in TCRdb shows in-frame clones only, minus some. The sample lists about 160,000 clones; about 88% were seen once. This TCR derives from a woman under 30 in good health and CMV-seronegative. Sequencing used PBMCs. The chain combines TRBV27 with TRBJ2-3, with 7 bases fitting TRBD2. The CDR3 protein is CASSLSRREDTQYF. CDR3 nucleotide sequence: TGTGCCAGCAGTTTATCCCGGCGGGAGGATACGCAGTATTTT.